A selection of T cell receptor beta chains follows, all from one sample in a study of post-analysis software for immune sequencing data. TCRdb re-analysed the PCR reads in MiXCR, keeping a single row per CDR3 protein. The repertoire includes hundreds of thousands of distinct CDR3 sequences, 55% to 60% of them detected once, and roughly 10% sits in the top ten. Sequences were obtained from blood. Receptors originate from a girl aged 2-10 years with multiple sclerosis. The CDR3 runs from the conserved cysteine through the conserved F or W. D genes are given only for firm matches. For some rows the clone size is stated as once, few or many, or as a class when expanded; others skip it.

CDR3aa: CATSPSGGAIYEQYF
CDR3nt: TGTGCCACATCCCCATCAGGGGGCGCGATCTACGAGCAGTACTTC
v_gene: TRBV6-5
abundance: few
d_gene: TRBD1
j_gene: TRBJ2-7

CDR3aa: CSARDRRGTTDTQYF
CDR3nt: TGCAGTGCTAGAGATCGCAGGGGGACCACAGATACGCAGTATTTT
v_gene: TRBV20-1
abundance: -
d_gene: TRBD1
j_gene: TRBJ2-3

CDR3aa: CASRRRAGETQYF
CDR3nt: TGTGCCAGCCGCCGGCGGGCGGGGGAGACCCAGTACTTC
v_gene: TRBV2
abundance: -
d_gene: -
j_gene: TRBJ2-5

CDR3aa: CASSLATGEETQYF
CDR3nt: TGCGCCAGCAGCTTAGCGACAGGGGAAGAGACCCAGTACTTC
v_gene: TRBV5-1
abundance: -
d_gene: TRBD1
j_gene: TRBJ2-5

CDR3aa: CSARPLRLAGVADTQYF
CDR3nt: TGCAGTGCACGCCCACTTCGACTAGCGGGAGTGGCAGATACGCAGTATTTT
v_gene: TRBV20-1
abundance: few
d_gene: TRBD2
j_gene: TRBJ2-3

CDR3aa: CASSHGGGSEVYEQFF
CDR3nt: TGTGCCAGCAGCCACGGAGGGGGCTCCGAAGTCTATGAGCAGTTCTTC
v_gene: TRBV3-1
abundance: few
d_gene: -
j_gene: TRBJ2-1

CDR3aa: CSARVRTGGPRDTQYF
CDR3nt: TGCAGTGCTAGAGTAAGGACGGGAGGGCCCCGAGATACGCAGTATTTT
v_gene: TRBV20-1
abundance: -
d_gene: TRBD2
j_gene: TRBJ2-3

CDR3aa: CASSSSGTAYYGYTF
CDR3nt: TGTGCCAGCAGTTCGTCCGGAACAGCTTACTATGGCTACACCTTC
v_gene: TRBV12-3/TRBV12-4
abundance: -
d_gene: -
j_gene: TRBJ1-2

CDR3aa: CASSLGDRGFGEQYF
CDR3nt: TGTGCCAGCAGTTTAGGGGACAGGGGGTTTGGCGAGCAGTACTTC
v_gene: TRBV12-3/TRBV12-4
abundance: -
d_gene: TRBD1
j_gene: TRBJ2-7

CDR3aa: CSSLRETQYF
CDR3nt: TGCAGCTCCCTGAGAGAAACGCAGTATTTT
v_gene: TRBV29-1
abundance: -
d_gene: -
j_gene: TRBJ2-3

CDR3aa: CASSTSPGEKLFF
CDR3nt: TGCGCCAGCAGCACATCTCCCGGGGAAAAACTGTTTTTT
v_gene: TRBV5-1
abundance: once
d_gene: -
j_gene: TRBJ1-4

CDR3aa: CASRTGGPDEQYF
CDR3nt: TGCGCCAGCAGGACGGGAGGGCCCGACGAGCAGTACTTC
v_gene: TRBV5-1
abundance: -
d_gene: TRBD2
j_gene: TRBJ2-7

CDR3aa: CASSQEGGGTNEKLFF
CDR3nt: TGCGCCAGCAGCCAAGAAGGGGGAGGAACTAATGAAAAACTGTTTTTT
v_gene: TRBV4-1
abundance: -
d_gene: -
j_gene: TRBJ1-4

CDR3aa: CASSPDRVVVEQFF
CDR3nt: TGTGCCAGCAGCCCAGACAGGGTTGTGGTTGAGCAGTTCTTC
v_gene: TRBV7-9
abundance: -
d_gene: TRBD1
j_gene: TRBJ2-1

CDR3aa: CASSPQQRDAQYF
CDR3nt: TGTGCCAGCAGCCCACAACAGCGGGATGCGCAATATTTT
v_gene: TRBV12-3/TRBV12-4
abundance: -
d_gene: TRBD2
j_gene: TRBJ2-3

CDR3aa: CASSIQGTYNEQFF
CDR3nt: TGTGCCAGCAGCATACAGGGGACCTACAATGAGCAGTTCTTC
v_gene: TRBV7-6
abundance: -
d_gene: TRBD1
j_gene: TRBJ2-1

CDR3aa: CSVEHDAYEQYF
CDR3nt: TGCAGCGTTGAACACGACGCCTACGAGCAGTACTTC
v_gene: TRBV29-1
abundance: few
d_gene: -
j_gene: TRBJ2-7

CDR3aa: CSARDWRRQGVADTQYF
CDR3nt: TGCAGTGCTAGAGATTGGAGGAGGCAGGGTGTAGCCGATACGCAGTATTTT
v_gene: TRBV20-1
abundance: -
d_gene: -
j_gene: TRBJ2-3

CDR3aa: CASSALTSFWRGTDTQYF
CDR3nt: TGTGCCAGCAGTGCCCTAACTTCTTTCTGGCGGGGCACAGATACGCAGTATTTT
v_gene: TRBV25-1
abundance: -
d_gene: -
j_gene: TRBJ2-3

CDR3aa: CSTRGSDGEAFF
CDR3nt: TGCAGCACTCGGGGGTCGGACGGTGAAGCTTTCTTT
v_gene: TRBV29-1
abundance: -
d_gene: -
j_gene: TRBJ1-1

CDR3aa: CASSLQGLGNNEQFF
CDR3nt: TGTGCCAGCAGCTTACAGGGGTTGGGGAATAATGAGCAGTTCTTC
v_gene: TRBV7-8
abundance: few
d_gene: -
j_gene: TRBJ2-1

CDR3aa: CASSLATLGGRVSYEQYF
CDR3nt: TGCGCCAGCAGCTTGGCAACATTGGGAGGAAGGGTTTCCTACGAGCAGTACTTC
v_gene: TRBV5-1
abundance: -
d_gene: -
j_gene: TRBJ2-7

CDR3aa: CASSSLTIQETQYF
CDR3nt: TGTGCCAGCAGTTCGTTGACAATCCAAGAGACCCAGTACTTC
v_gene: TRBV27
abundance: -
d_gene: -
j_gene: TRBJ2-5

CDR3aa: CSVLPPGTGYGYTF
CDR3nt: TGCAGCGTCCTACCTCCTGGGACAGGCTATGGCTACACCTTC
v_gene: TRBV29-1
abundance: -
d_gene: TRBD1
j_gene: TRBJ1-2

CDR3aa: CATSTGSRTDTQYF
CDR3nt: TGTGCCACCAGCACGGGCAGTAGAACAGATACGCAGTATTTT
v_gene: TRBV24-1
abundance: -
d_gene: -
j_gene: TRBJ2-3

CDR3aa: CATSPTGGSDEQYF
CDR3nt: TGTGCCACCAGCCCGACAGGGGGTAGCGACGAGCAGTACTTC
v_gene: TRBV15
abundance: -
d_gene: TRBD1
j_gene: TRBJ2-7

CDR3aa: CASRMWSADTQYF
CDR3nt: TGCGCCAGCAGGATGTGGTCGGCAGATACGCAGTATTTT
v_gene: TRBV5-1
abundance: -
d_gene: -
j_gene: TRBJ2-3

CDR3aa: CSATPGSGRNQPQHF
CDR3nt: TGCAGTGCTACCCCAGGGTCCGGGCGCAATCAGCCCCAGCATTTT
v_gene: TRBV20-1
abundance: few
d_gene: -
j_gene: TRBJ1-5

CDR3aa: CSVVGNPTDTQYF
CDR3nt: TGCAGCGTTGTAGGCAACCCCACAGATACGCAGTATTTT
v_gene: TRBV29-1
abundance: -
d_gene: -
j_gene: TRBJ2-3

CDR3aa: CASSTGLAGGSYNEQFF
CDR3nt: TGCGCCAGCAGCACCGGACTAGCGGGCGGCTCCTACAATGAGCAGTTCTTC
v_gene: TRBV5-1
abundance: once
d_gene: TRBD2
j_gene: TRBJ2-1

CDR3aa: CASSGGLAPDEQYF
CDR3nt: TGTGCCAGCAGCGGGGGACTGGCCCCCGACGAGCAGTACTTC
v_gene: TRBV9
abundance: few
d_gene: -
j_gene: TRBJ2-7

CDR3aa: CASSLGLAAQWGETQYF
CDR3nt: TGTGCCAGCAGCTTAGGACTAGCGGCTCAATGGGGAGAGACCCAGTACTTC
v_gene: TRBV7-8
abundance: -
d_gene: TRBD2
j_gene: TRBJ2-5

CDR3aa: CASSRLTSTDTQYF
CDR3nt: TGTGCCAGCAGCCGTCTGACTAGCACAGATACGCAGTATTTT
v_gene: TRBV7-2
abundance: -
d_gene: -
j_gene: TRBJ2-3

CDR3aa: CSAGGRDYGYTF
CDR3nt: TGCAGTGCGGGGGGACGGGACTATGGCTACACCTTC
v_gene: TRBV20-1
abundance: few
d_gene: -
j_gene: TRBJ1-2

CDR3aa: CAISGTSGEAGELFF
CDR3nt: TGTGCCATCTCCGGGACTAGCGGGGAAGCCGGGGAGCTGTTTTTT
v_gene: TRBV10-3
abundance: -
d_gene: TRBD2
j_gene: TRBJ2-2

CDR3aa: CASSFGAGENSPLHF
CDR3nt: TGCGCCAGCAGCTTCGGGGCGGGTGAAAATTCGCCCCTCCACTTT
v_gene: TRBV5-1
abundance: -
d_gene: -
j_gene: TRBJ1-6

CDR3aa: CASAVRGSPLHF
CDR3nt: TGTGCTAGTGCCGTCCGGGGTTCACCCCTCCACTTT
v_gene: TRBV12-5
abundance: -
d_gene: -
j_gene: TRBJ1-6

CDR3aa: CSASREYNEQFF
CDR3nt: TGCAGTGCTAGTAGGGAGTACAATGAGCAGTTCTTC
v_gene: TRBV20-1
abundance: few
d_gene: -
j_gene: TRBJ2-1

CDR3aa: CASSAARETQYF
CDR3nt: TGTGCCAGCAGCGCGGCTCGGGAGACCCAGTACTTC
v_gene: TRBV7-9
abundance: -
d_gene: -
j_gene: TRBJ2-5

CDR3aa: CASSLMGGRDNQPQHF
CDR3nt: TGTGCCAGCAGCCTAATGGGGGGGCGGGATAATCAGCCCCAGCATTTT
v_gene: TRBV5-5
abundance: -
d_gene: -
j_gene: TRBJ1-5

CDR3aa: CASSPGRSYNEQFF
CDR3nt: TGTGCCAGCAGTCCCGGACGGAGCTACAATGAGCAGTTCTTC
v_gene: TRBV12-3/TRBV12-4
abundance: -
d_gene: -
j_gene: TRBJ2-1

CDR3aa: CASSLVTTSGYSGANVLTF
CDR3nt: TGCGCCAGCAGCTTGGTCACGACTAGCGGCTACTCTGGGGCCAACGTCCTGACTTTC
v_gene: TRBV5-1
abundance: -
d_gene: TRBD2
j_gene: TRBJ2-6

CDR3aa: CASSLGRFTDMQYF
CDR3nt: TGCGCCAGCAGCTTGGGTCGCTTCACAGATATGCAGTATTTT
v_gene: TRBV5-1
abundance: -
d_gene: -
j_gene: TRBJ2-3

CDR3aa: CASSARTGNYGYTF
CDR3nt: TGTGCCAGCAGTGCCCGTACAGGGAACTATGGCTACACCTTC
v_gene: TRBV12-3/TRBV12-4
abundance: -
d_gene: -
j_gene: TRBJ1-2

CDR3aa: CASGQLASDTQYF
CDR3nt: TGTGCCAGCGGGCAACTAGCATCAGATACGCAGTATTTT
v_gene: TRBV7-9
abundance: -
d_gene: -
j_gene: TRBJ2-3

CDR3aa: CASSLWTSGRATYNEQFF
CDR3nt: TGTGCCAGCAGCCTGTGGACTAGCGGGAGGGCCACCTACAATGAGCAGTTCTTC
v_gene: TRBV3-1
abundance: -
d_gene: TRBD2
j_gene: TRBJ2-1

CDR3aa: CSARDLGLVGETQYF
CDR3nt: TGCAGTGCTAGAGATCTGGGACTAGTGGGAGAGACCCAGTACTTC
v_gene: TRBV20-1
abundance: -
d_gene: TRBD2
j_gene: TRBJ2-5

CDR3aa: CASSLDGDYGYTF
CDR3nt: TGTGCCAGCAGTTTAGATGGTGACTATGGCTACACCTTC
v_gene: TRBV12-3/TRBV12-4
abundance: few
d_gene: -
j_gene: TRBJ1-2

CDR3aa: CATKREGSSYNEQFF
CDR3nt: TGTGCCACTAAAAGAGAGGGGAGCTCCTACAATGAGCAGTTCTTC
v_gene: TRBV10-3
abundance: few
d_gene: -
j_gene: TRBJ2-1

CDR3aa: CASSFGTSPLKLETQYF
CDR3nt: TGTGCTAGCAGCTTCGGGACTAGCCCCTTAAAACTGGAGACCCAGTACTTC
v_gene: TRBV7-7
abundance: -
d_gene: TRBD2
j_gene: TRBJ2-5

CDR3aa: CASRSGSGDTNEQFF
CDR3nt: TGTGCCAGCAGATCTGGGTCAGGGGACACAAATGAGCAGTTCTTC
v_gene: TRBV12-3/TRBV12-4
abundance: few
d_gene: -
j_gene: TRBJ2-1

CDR3aa: CASSERGDSTDTQYF
CDR3nt: TGTGCCAGCAGCGAGCGGGGGGACAGCACAGATACGCAGTATTTT
v_gene: TRBV9
abundance: -
d_gene: TRBD2
j_gene: TRBJ2-3

CDR3aa: CSVPAAGGDSYEQYF
CDR3nt: TGCAGCGTCCCCGCCGCGGGAGGAGACTCCTACGAGCAGTACTTC
v_gene: TRBV29-1
abundance: -
d_gene: TRBD2
j_gene: TRBJ2-7

CDR3aa: CSVRDPTRGDTQYF
CDR3nt: TGCAGCGTTAGGGACCCGACCCGGGGAGATACGCAGTATTTT
v_gene: TRBV29-1
abundance: -
d_gene: -
j_gene: TRBJ2-3

CDR3aa: CASSQDGGDTPYNEQFF
CDR3nt: TGTGCCAGCAGCCAAGATGGAGGAGACACTCCCTACAATGAGCAGTTCTTC
v_gene: TRBV4-2
abundance: few
d_gene: -
j_gene: TRBJ2-1